What follows are 18 T cell receptor beta chains derived from one specimen sequenced in a study of PD-1 blockade in mismatch repair-deficient tumors. Repertoires were generated with immunoSEQ multiplex PCR, while TCRdb's copy carries only in-frame clones and drops some. The sample yields around 33,000 clones, approximately 80% seen once. The sample was PBMCs, taken around 6 weeks after starting pembrolizumab. All receptors derive from an adult with mismatch repair-deficient cancer.

The V and J genes are TRBV28 and TRBJ1-6; D is unresolved. V was clipped by 0 bases and J by 7 bases, with 10 bases between them. Germline V gene lookup returns CDR1 MDHEN and CDR2 SYDVKM. This CDR3 contains 15 residues. CDR3 residues: CASSLWREGNSPLHF. For the CDR3, the DNA is TGTGCCAGCAGTTTATGGCGGGAAGGGAATTCACCCCTCCACTTT.

This chain joins TRBV9 and TRBJ2-5; 11 positions match TRBD1. CDR1 and CDR2 from the germline V gene are SGDLS and YYNGEE. The J segment lost 4 bases and the V segment lost 4 bases, leaving 6 bases of the junction unmatched. The length of the CDR3 is 15 residues. The CDR3 DNA follows: TGTGCCAGCAGCAACGGACAGGGGGCTCGAGAGACCCAGTACTTC. As protein: CASSNGQGARETQYF.

The sample holds a few counts of this clone. This chain uses TRBV6-1 with TRBJ2-7; no clear D. Deletions cut 6 bases from V and 0 bases from J, with 15 bases between. Germline CDR1 and CDR2: MNHNS and SASEGT. The CDR3 consists of 15 residues. CDR3 in amino acids: CASRGSLTRSYEQYF. CDR3 in DNA: TGTGCCAGCAGGGGTTCGTTGACTCGCTCCTACGAGCAGTACTTC.

The gene calls are TRBV30 and TRBJ2-1, with a weak D call TRBD1 (6 bases). V was shortened by 1 base and J by 7 bases, with 8 bases between the two germline ends. CDR1 and CDR2 from the germline V gene are GTSNPN and SVGIG (reference sequence). The CDR3 extends over 12 amino acids. The CDR3 region has the DNA TGTGCCTGGAGTGAGGGGGAGAATGAGCAGTTCTTC. It translates to CAWSEGENEQFF.

The J gene is TRBJ2-7, the V gene TRBV7-9; 9 bases map to TRBD1. CDR3 length equals 16 residues. CDR1 SEHNR and CDR2 FQNEAQ come from the germline V gene (reference sequence). V lost 1 base to trimming and J lost 5 bases; unmatched junction nucleotides: 9. CDR3 sequence (DNA): TGTGCCAGCAGCTTAGGTATCACAGGGGGCCGCGACGAGCAGTACTTC. Translated, it gives CASSLGITGGRDEQYF.

The chain combines TRBV5-4 with TRBJ1-4; TRBD1 matches 7 bases. After removal of 1 base from V and 8 bases from J, the junction contained 5 bases not matched to a gene. The germline gives CDR1 SGHNT, CDR2 YYREEE (reference sequence). This CDR3 has 14 amino acids. The CDR3 loop reads CASSLKSGGEKLFF. Here the CDR3 DNA reads TGTGCCAGCAGCTTGAAGTCAGGGGGGGAAAAACTGTTTTTT. The full variable domain, in which reference TRBV5-4 and TRBJ1-4 provide the parts outside the CDR3, is ETGVTQSPTHLIKTRGQQVTLRCSSQSGHNTVSWYQQALGQGPQFIFQYYREEENGRGNFPPRFSGLQFPNYSSELNVNALELDDSALYLCASSLKSGGEKLFFGSGTQLSVL.

The chain joins TRBV4-1 to TRBJ1-5; TRBD1 might be the D (5 bases). CDR3 length: 13 amino acids. V lost 3 bases, J lost 11 bases, and 14 bases lay in between. The V gene's germline CDR1 is MGHRA and CDR2 YSYEKL. Here the CDR3 reads CASSQVGGEAQHF. CDR3 nucleotide sequence: TGCGCCAGCAGCCAGGTGGGGGGTGAAGCCCAGCATTTT.

The gene calls are TRBV27 and TRBJ2-5, with a possible D match to TRBD1 (6 bases). The J call may be incorrect, as the DNA end agrees better with TRBJ2-7. The CDR3 totals 14 residues. Germline lookup yields CDR1 MNHEY and CDR2 SMNVEV (reference sequence). The CDR3, as DNA: TGTGCCAGCAGTTTAATGGGGGCGAATTACGAGCAGTACTTC. Translating gives CASSLMGANYEQYF.

In its sample, this clone was seen once. V and J are TRBV28 and TRBJ1-1; the D is unclear. Germline CDR1 is MDHEN and CDR2 is SYDVKM. The CDR3 totals 13 residues. Trimming left V 5 bases short and J 7 bases short, with 14 bases between. The CDR3 region is CASSTSIPSEAFF. The CDR3 region has the DNA TGTGCCAGCAGTACCTCGATACCTAGTGAAGCTTTCTTT.

This rearrangement joins TRBV11-3 to TRBJ1-1, with D perhaps TRBD1 (5 bases). CDR1 and CDR2 (germline): SGHNT, YENEEA. This CDR3 region has 12 residues. With 3 bases removed from V and 8 bases from J, the gap between germline ends came to 10 bases. In DNA, the CDR3 is TGTGCCAGCAGCTTCGTCAGGGCGGAAGCTTTCTTT. Amino acid sequence: CASSFVRAEAFF. Drawing the rest from reference TRBV11-3 and TRBJ1-1, the complete variable domain is EAGVVQSPRYKIIEKKQPVAFWCNPISGHNTLYWYLQNLGQGPELLIRYENEEAVDDSQLPKDRFSAERLKGVDSTLKIQPAELGDSAVYLCASSFVRAEAFFGQGTRLTVV.

DNA of the CDR3: TGTGCCAGCAGCTTAAGGGGCAGACAGACCTACAATGAGCAGTTCTTC. Encoded protein: CASSLRGRQTYNEQFF. The rearrangement joins TRBV7-8 to TRBJ2-1, with D tentatively TRBD1 (5 bases). Per germline, CDR1 SGHVS and CDR2 FQNEAQ. CDR3 length equals 16 residues. The V end lost 2 bases, the J end lost 2 bases, and 13 bases lay between the germline ends.

The V and J genes are TRBV27 and TRBJ1-2; TRBD1 matches at 7 bases. CDR1 and CDR2 (germline): MNHEY, SMNVEV (reference sequence). V shed 4 bases, J shed 4 bases, and the junction held 6 bases outside the gene matches. The CDR3 covers 14 residues. This CDR3 is CASSSPGTAYGYTF. The CDR3 DNA is TGTGCCAGCAGTTCCCCTGGGACAGCCTATGGCTACACCTTC.

The genes are TRBV7-8 and TRBJ2-2, with D unresolved. Trimming shortened V by 2 bases and J by 5 bases, and 9 bases separated the two germline ends. CDR3 length: 14 amino acids. The germline V gene encodes CDR1 SGHVS and CDR2 FQNEAQ. This CDR3 is CASSLKYSTGELFF. The CDR3 region has the DNA TGTGCCAGCAGCTTAAAGTACAGTACCGGGGAGCTGTTTTTT.

The V and J genes are TRBV27 and TRBJ2-1; possible D gene TRBD2, 6 bases. Germline CDR1 reads MNHEY; CDR2 reads SMNVEV (reference sequence). The germline V and J ends were trimmed by 3 bases and 3 bases, with 12 bases remaining between them. The CDR3 consists of 15 residues. The CDR3 coding sequence is TGTGCCAGCAGTTTCGGGCAGGGAGGCTACAATGAGCAGTTCTTC. It translates to CASSFGQGGYNEQFF.

The chain employs TRBV6-5 and TRBJ2-7; perhaps TRBD1 as D (6 bases). The ends were cut back, 5 bases at V and 10 bases at J, with 18 bases in the middle. The CDR3 is 13 amino acids. Germline V gene data show CDR1 as MNHEY and CDR2 as SVGAGI. The CDR3 region is CASSRSVGTLQYF. The DNA for the CDR3 is TGTGCCAGCAGTCGGTCCGTCGGGACACTTCAGTACTTC.

The chain carries TRBV11-2 and TRBJ2-3; 10 bases match TRBD1. V was pared by 1 base and J by 2 bases, with 9 bases of the junction left unmatched. The germline V gene has CDR1 SGHAT and CDR2 FQNNGV. The CDR3 extends over 18 amino acids. CDR3 protein: CASSLAAPGTGATDTQYF. The DNA for the CDR3 is TGTGCCAGCAGCTTAGCCGCCCCCGGGACAGGGGCCACAGATACGCAGTATTTT. The complete variable domain, with remaining parts taken from reference TRBV11-2 and TRBJ2-3, reads EAGVAQSPRYKIIEKRQSVAFWCNPISGHATLYWYQQILGQGPKLLIQFQNNGVVDDSQLPKDRFSAERLKGVDSTLKIQPAKLEDSAVYLCASSLAAPGTGATDTQYFGPGTRLTVL.

This clone showed up just a few times. The rearrangement joins TRBV10-1 to TRBJ2-7, with 7 positions matching TRBD1. Germline V gene data show CDR1 as WNHNN and CDR2 as SYGVQD (reference sequence). The CDR3 sequence is 14 residues long. J gave up 5 bases and V 6 bases, and 10 bases lay outside the gene matches. DNA of the CDR3: TGCGCCAGCAGCCTTGACAGGGTCAGCGACGAGCAGTACTTC. It codes for CASSLDRVSDEQYF.

In its sample, this clone was seen a few times. J is TRBJ2-7 and V is TRBV5-1; TRBD1 agrees at 8 bases. The length of the CDR3 is 13 residues. CDR1 and CDR2 from the germline V gene are SGHRS and YFSETQ. Losses at the gene ends were 5 bases for V and 5 bases for J; bases not matched to a gene: 6. For the CDR3, the DNA is TGCGCCAGCAGGGAGAAGACAGGGGACGAGCAGTACTTC. Translating it yields CASREKTGDEQYF.